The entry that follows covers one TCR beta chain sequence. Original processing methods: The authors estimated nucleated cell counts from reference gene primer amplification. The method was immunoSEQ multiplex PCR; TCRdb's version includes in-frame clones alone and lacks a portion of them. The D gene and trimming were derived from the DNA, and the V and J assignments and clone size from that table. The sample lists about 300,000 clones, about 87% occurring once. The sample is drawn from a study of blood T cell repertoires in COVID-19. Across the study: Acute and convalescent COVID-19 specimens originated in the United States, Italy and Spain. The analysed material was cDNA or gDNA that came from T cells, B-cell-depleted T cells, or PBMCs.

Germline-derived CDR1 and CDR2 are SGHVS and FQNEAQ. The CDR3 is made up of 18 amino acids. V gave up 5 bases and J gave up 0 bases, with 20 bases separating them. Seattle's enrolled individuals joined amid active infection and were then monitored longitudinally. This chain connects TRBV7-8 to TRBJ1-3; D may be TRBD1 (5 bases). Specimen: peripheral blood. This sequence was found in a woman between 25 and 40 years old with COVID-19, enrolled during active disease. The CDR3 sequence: CASSPGTASLSSGNTIYF. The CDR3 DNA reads TGTGCCAGCAGCCCCGGGACTGCGAGCCTATCCTCTGGAAACACCATATATTTT.